This T cell receptor beta chain comes out of a study of shared clonotypes between healthy human individuals. Every subset had its genomic DNA shared out evenly among several immunoSEQ plates. Loaded into unsorted PBMC replicate PCRs was about 310 ng DNA, about 30,000 T cell genomes. TCRdb's copy holds only in-frame clones and misses some; the assay was immunoSEQ multiplex PCR. The data show around 510,000 clones, roughly 79% seen once. In unsorted samples, genomic DNA was obtained using around 100 million PBMCs. The length of the CDR3 is 14 residues. Trimming cost V 6 bases and J 5 bases, with 14 bases left between them. Germline V lookup: CDR1 MNHEY, CDR2 SVGAGI.

Source material: PBMCs. The chain uses TRBV6-5 and TRBJ2-1; D might be TRBD1 (7 bases). The clonotype comes from a woman in her forties in good health. Some clones in this sample may be carry-over from other donors' samples. CDR3 in DNA: TGTGCCAGCAGAGGGAGCAGGGGGGACAATGAGCAGTTCTTC. It is translated as CASRGSRGDNEQFF.